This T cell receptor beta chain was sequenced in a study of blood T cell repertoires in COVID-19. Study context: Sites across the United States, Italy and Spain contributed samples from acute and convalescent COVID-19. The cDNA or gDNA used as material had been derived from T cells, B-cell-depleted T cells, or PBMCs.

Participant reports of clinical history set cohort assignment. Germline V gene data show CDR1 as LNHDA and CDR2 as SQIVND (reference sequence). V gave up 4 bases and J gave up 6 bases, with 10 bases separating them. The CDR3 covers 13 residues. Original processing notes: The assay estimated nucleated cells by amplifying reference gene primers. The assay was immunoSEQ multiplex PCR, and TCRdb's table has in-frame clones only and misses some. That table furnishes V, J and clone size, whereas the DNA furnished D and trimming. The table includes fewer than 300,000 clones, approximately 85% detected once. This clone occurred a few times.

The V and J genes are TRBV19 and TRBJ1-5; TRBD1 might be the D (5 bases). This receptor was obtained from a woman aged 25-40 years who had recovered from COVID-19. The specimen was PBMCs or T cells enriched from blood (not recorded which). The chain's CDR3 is CASSTSTAQPQHF. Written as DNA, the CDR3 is TGTGCCAGTAGTACGTCGACAGCTCAGCCCCAGCATTTT.